Shown below are 25 T cell receptor beta chains from a single sample sequenced in a study of cytomegalovirus exposure and HLA in healthy donors. PCR was performed using 60 Vbeta and 13 Jbeta primers. The table came from immunoSEQ multiplex PCR; TCRdb's copy has only in-frame clones and leaves some out. The table lists 110,000 or so clones, about 80% of them singletons. The source material was PBMCs. The receptors come from a man aged 25-45 years in good health and CMV-seronegative.

The CDR3 loop is CASSLGGYNEQFF. CDR3 DNA: TGTGCCAGCAGTCTGGGGGGTTACAATGAGCAGTTCTTC. The gene calls are TRBV28 and TRBJ2-1; D possibly corresponds to TRBD2 (6 bases). The CDR3 has 13 amino acids. Germline V gene data show CDR1 as MDHEN and CDR2 as SYDVKM. Trimming left V 5 bases short and J 4 bases short, with 9 bases between.

The chain joins TRBV19 to TRBJ2-7; D may be TRBD2 (5 bases). Germline CDR1 reads LNHDA; CDR2 reads SQIVND (reference sequence). Between the trimmed V and J ends, which lost 5 bases and 0 bases, there was a span of 8 bases. CDR3 length: 13 residues. As DNA, the CDR3 is TGTGCCAGTAGTTCTGGGAGCTCCTACGAGCAGTACTTC. It encodes CASSSGSSYEQYF.

V gene TRBV6-1 combines with J gene TRBJ2-2; D not certain. V was trimmed by 2 bases and J by 4 bases, leaving 8 bases between them. The CDR3 contains 14 residues. The germline V gene has CDR1 MNHNS and CDR2 SASEGT. The CDR3 reads CASSESSGTGELFF. CDR3 sequence (DNA): TGTGCCAGCAGTGAATCCTCGGGCACCGGGGAGCTGTTTTTT.

The chain recombines TRBV27 with TRBJ2-7; 8 bases map to TRBD1. This CDR3 contains 12 residues. Losses at the gene ends were 6 bases for V and 6 bases for J; bases not matched to a gene: 4. The germline gives CDR1 MNHEY, CDR2 SMNVEV (reference sequence). For the CDR3, the DNA is TGTGCCAGCAGCCAGACAGGGGTCGAGCAGTACTTC. This codes for CASSQTGVEQYF.

The chain uses TRBV5-1 and TRBJ2-5; 11 bases map to TRBD1. The J call may be mistaken, given a closer DNA end match to TRBJ2-7. CDR1 is SGHRS and CDR2 is YFSETQ in the germline V gene. The CDR3 runs 15 residues. The CDR3 sequence: CASSLGGTGGTEQYF. As DNA, the CDR3 is TGCGCCAGCAGCTTGGGAGGGACAGGGGGAACCGAGCAGTACTTC.

V usage is TRBV5-1 and J usage is TRBJ2-7, with D possibly TRBD2 on 5 matching bases. This CDR3 region has 16 residues. Per the germline V gene, CDR1 is SGHRS and CDR2 is YFSETQ. The ends were cut back, 0 bases at V and 1 base at J, with 14 bases in the middle. This chain's CDR3 is CASSLDGDPGSYEQYF. In nucleotides, the CDR3 is TGCGCCAGCAGCTTGGATGGCGATCCGGGGTCCTACGAGCAGTACTTC.

The chain has TRBV6-5 and TRBJ2-7; possible D gene TRBD1, 6 bases. V was clipped by 0 bases and J by 4 bases, with 16 bases between them. This CDR3 comprises 16 residues. Looked up from germline, CDR1 is MNHEY and CDR2 is SVGAGI. The CDR3 reads CASSYSKARGGYEQYF. CDR3 DNA sequence: TGTGCCAGCAGTTACTCAAAGGCCAGGGGTGGTTACGAGCAGTACTTC.

The chain links TRBV28 to TRBJ1-5; the D gene is possibly TRBD1 (6 bases). This CDR3 spans 15 amino acids. CDR1 is MDHEN and CDR2 is SYDVKM in the germline V gene. Trimming took 2 bases from V and 3 from J, leaving 11 bases between them. For the CDR3, the DNA is TGTGCCAGCAGTTTACCGACAGGACCCAATCAGCCCCAGCATTTT. Protein product: CASSLPTGPNQPQHF.

This chain links TRBV28 with TRBJ1-2, with TRBD1 matching over 10 bases. The CDR3 length is 15 residues. The V and J ends lost 4 bases and 3 bases, in that order; junction bases with no gene match: 5. Germline V gives CDR1 MDHEN, CDR2 SYDVKM. CDR3 amino acids: CASSSGQGGDYGYTF. The CDR3 bases are TGTGCCAGCAGTTCTGGACAGGGGGGTGACTATGGCTACACCTTC.

The chain joins TRBV30 to TRBJ1-2, with D tentatively TRBD1 (6 bases). V lost 0 bases and J 6 bases, leaving 11 bases between the germline ends. Germline loops: CDR1 GTSNPN, CDR2 SVGIG (reference sequence). The CDR3 extends over 13 amino acids. CDR3 coding DNA: TGTGCCTGGAGTGTACTAACAGGGAATGGCTACACCTTC. Its protein product is CAWSVLTGNGYTF. Looking up the rest from reference TRBV30 and TRBJ1-2 gives the full variable domain: SQTIHQWPATLVQPVGSPLSLECTVEGTSNPNLYWYRQAAGRGLQLLFYSVGIGQISSEVPQNLSASRPQDRQFILSSKKLLLSDSGFYLCAWSVLTGNGYTFGSGTRLTVV.

The chain is built from TRBV19 and TRBJ2-3; 10 bases are shared with TRBD2. The CDR3 covers 15 residues. J was trimmed by 2 bases and V by 5 bases; bases with no gene match: 4. Germline CDR1 LNHDA, CDR2 SQIVND (reference sequence). The CDR3 sequence: CASSRTSGITDTQYF. The CDR3 DNA follows: TGTGCCAGTAGTCGGACTAGCGGAATCACAGATACGCAGTATTTT. The whole variable domain, filled in from reference TRBV19 and TRBJ2-3, reads DGGITQSPKYLFRKEGQNVTLSCEQNLNHDAMYWYRQDPGQGLRLIYYSQIVNDFQKGDIAEGYSVSREKKESFPLTVTSAQKNPTAFYLCASSRTSGITDTQYFGPGTRLTVL.

The chain joins TRBV5-1 to TRBJ2-5; 9 bases line up with TRBD1. Germline CDR1 is SGHRS and CDR2 is YFSETQ. The junction had 1 base not matched to a gene; V was cut back by 3 bases and J by 1 base. The CDR3 has 14 amino acids. As DNA, the CDR3 is TGCGCCAGCAGCTACAGGGGGCGCCAAGAGACCCAGTACTTC. This translates into CASSYRGRQETQYF.

This chain uses TRBV27 with TRBJ2-7, with D tentatively TRBD1 (7 bases). Germline V gene lookup returns CDR1 MNHEY and CDR2 SMNVEV (reference sequence). The CDR3 runs to 15 residues. Trimming cost V 8 bases and J 4 bases, with 21 bases left between them. CDR3 sequence (DNA): TGTGCCAGCTCAAGGGGGGCGACAGGGATTTACGAGCAGTACTTC. Translating gives CASSRGATGIYEQYF.

There are a few counts of this clone. The V gene is TRBV5-6, the J gene TRBJ2-7, with TRBD1 matching over 9 bases. This CDR3 spans 14 amino acids. Germline assignment: CDR1 SGHDT and CDR2 YYEEEE. The V and J ends lost 0 bases and 10 bases, in that order; junction bases with no gene match: 8. CDR3 region: CASSLAGQGVRQYF. CDR3 in DNA: TGTGCCAGCAGCTTGGCGGGACAGGGCGTTCGACAGTACTTC.

The CDR3 DNA is TGTGCCAGCAGTTTTGCTAGCGGGGTGTACAATGAGCAGTTCTTC. Translated: CASSFASGVYNEQFF. The rearrangement links TRBV28 to TRBJ2-1, with 9 positions matching TRBD2. J gave up 4 bases and V 3 bases, and 4 bases lay outside the gene matches. The CDR3 has 15 amino acids. CDR1 is MDHEN, CDR2 SYDVKM, per germline.

The rearrangement links TRBV6-5 to TRBJ2-3, with unresolved D. The CDR3 consists of 13 residues. CDR1 MNHEY and CDR2 SVGAGI come from the germline V gene. V dropped 0 bases and J dropped 6 bases, with 7 bases sitting between them. DNA for the CDR3: TGTGCCAGCAGTTACTCGAGGTCCGATACGCAGTATTTT. Translated, it gives CASSYSRSDTQYF.

V usage is TRBV19 and J usage is TRBJ1-5; D is unclear. This CDR3 spans 14 amino acids. In germline, CDR1 is LNHDA, CDR2 SQIVND (reference sequence). The germline V and J ends were trimmed by 6 bases and 1 base, with 10 bases remaining between them. The CDR3 DNA sequence: TGTGCCAGTAGCGTCCACGGGAGCAATCAGCCCCAGCATTTT. Translation gives CASSVHGSNQPQHF.

The rearrangement links TRBV18 to TRBJ2-1; D is ambiguous. The CDR3 runs to 12 residues. Per the germline V gene, CDR1 is KGHSH and CDR2 is LQKENI. V was pared by 3 bases and J by 9 bases, with 9 bases between. Here the CDR3 reads CASSPPRSEQFF. The CDR3 DNA sequence: TGTGCCAGCTCACCTCCCCGCAGTGAGCAGTTCTTC.

The gene calls are TRBV6-6 and TRBJ2-7; D gene unclear. Trimming took off 6 bases at V and 6 bases at J, with 15 bases between the two ends. CDR1 and CDR2 from the germline V gene are MNHNY and SVGAGI (reference sequence). The CDR3 has 13 amino acids. This CDR3 is CASRQAMSPEQYF. CDR3 coding DNA: TGTGCCAGCAGGCAGGCGATGTCCCCCGAGCAGTACTTC.

This chain joins TRBV6-1 and TRBJ2-1, with TRBD2 matching 13 bases. V was pared by 6 bases and J by 4 bases, with 3 bases of the junction left unmatched. Germline V gives CDR1 MNHNS, CDR2 SASEGT. The CDR3 contains 15 residues. CDR3: CASREGLAGYNEQFF. The CDR3 DNA reads TGTGCCAGCAGAGAGGGACTAGCGGGGTACAATGAGCAGTTCTTC.

The chain employs TRBV28 and TRBJ1-5; TRBD1 agrees at 7 bases. V shed 5 bases, J shed 9 bases, and the junction held 10 bases outside the gene matches. This CDR3 has 14 residues. The germline V gene has CDR1 MDHEN and CDR2 SYDVKM. The CDR3 reads CASSAEGARRPQHF. The CDR3 DNA reads TGTGCCAGCAGTGCCGAGGGGGCCCGCAGGCCCCAGCATTTT.

This clone was seen many times. Additional DNA sequences in this sample encode the identical CDR3. The V call is TRBV4-2, the J call TRBJ2-7, with a possible D match to TRBD2 (6 bases). Trimming removed 0 bases from V and 3 bases from J, with 9 bases in between. CDR1 is LGHNA, CDR2 YNFKEQ, per germline. The CDR3 is 14 residues long. This chain's CDR3 is CASSQDRDFYEQYF. In DNA, the CDR3 is TGTGCCAGCAGCCAAGACCGGGACTTCTACGAGCAGTACTTC.

V gene TRBV6-5 combines with J gene TRBJ1-2, with TRBD1 as a possible D gene (5 bases). Germline loops: CDR1 MNHEY, CDR2 SVGAGI. The CDR3 length is 16 residues. V lost 0 bases to trimming and J lost 10 bases, with 21 bases between them. The CDR3 here is CASSYSSSGGDTVYTF. CDR3 sequence (DNA): TGTGCCAGCAGTTACTCCTCATCGGGGGGGGATACGGTCTACACCTTC.

This clone was recorded once. This chain joins TRBV29-1 and TRBJ1-2, with 7 bases that match TRBD1. The CDR3 totals 14 residues. J gave up 8 bases and V 4 bases, and 13 bases lay outside the gene matches. From germline, CDR1 is SQVTM and CDR2 ANQGSEA. The CDR3 loop is CSVAVGGDLRGYTF. The CDR3 region has the DNA TGCAGCGTTGCGGTAGGGGGCGATCTTAGAGGCTACACCTTC.

The DNA for the CDR3 is TGTGCCAGCAGGCGGGGACAGGGTAGGACCGGGGAGCTGTTTTTT. Residues: CASRRGQGRTGELFF. V and J are TRBV28 and TRBJ2-2; 9 bases line up with TRBD1. Losses at the gene ends were 6 bases for V and 5 bases for J; bases not matched to a gene: 7. Germline CDR1 is MDHEN and CDR2 is SYDVKM. CDR3 length equals 15 residues.